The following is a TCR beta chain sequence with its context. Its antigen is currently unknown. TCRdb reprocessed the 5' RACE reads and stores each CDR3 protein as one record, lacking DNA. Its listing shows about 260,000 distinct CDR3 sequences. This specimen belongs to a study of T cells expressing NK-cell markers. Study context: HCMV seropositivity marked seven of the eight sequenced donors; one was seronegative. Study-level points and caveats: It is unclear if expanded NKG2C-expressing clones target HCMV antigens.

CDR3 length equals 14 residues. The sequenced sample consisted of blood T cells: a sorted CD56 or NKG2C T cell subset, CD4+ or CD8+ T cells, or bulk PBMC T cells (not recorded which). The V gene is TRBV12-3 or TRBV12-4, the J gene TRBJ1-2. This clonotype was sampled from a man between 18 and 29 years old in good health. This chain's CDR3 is CASSFGDKFGGYTF.